A selection of T cell receptor beta chains follows, all from one sample in a study of T cells after yellow fever vaccination. TCRdb fed the 5' RACE reads into MiXCR, producing one record per CDR3 protein. The sample contains just under 600,000 distinct CDR3 sequences, about 13% of which appear only once. The sample here was PBMCs, taken on the day of the yellow fever booster vaccination. The receptors here all came from a man under 40 who received the YFV17D yellow fever vaccine. The conserved cysteine and the conserved F or W are not part of the CDR3 here. The D gene is left open where the match is weak.

CDR3aa: ASSYRRVNAGFGANVLT
j_gene: TRBJ2-6
v_gene: TRBV6-2/TRBV6-3
d_gene: NA

CDR3aa: SARVPGDNSPLH
j_gene: TRBJ1-6
v_gene: TRBV20-1
d_gene: NA

CDR3aa: ASTYLGQGNEKLF
j_gene: TRBJ1-4
v_gene: TRBV5-1
d_gene: TRBD1

CDR3aa: ASSQGTGALGGELF
j_gene: TRBJ2-2
v_gene: TRBV4-3
d_gene: TRBD1

CDR3aa: ATSRDWGVGTGETQY
j_gene: TRBJ2-5
v_gene: TRBV15
d_gene: NA

CDR3aa: ATSPQGGNSPLH
j_gene: TRBJ1-6
v_gene: TRBV15
d_gene: TRBD1

CDR3aa: SVFVGGEYNEQF
j_gene: TRBJ2-1
v_gene: TRBV29-1
d_gene: NA

CDR3aa: ASSYSTRGETQY
j_gene: TRBJ2-5
v_gene: TRBV6-2/TRBV6-3
d_gene: NA

CDR3aa: ASSQVRAGADNEQF
j_gene: TRBJ2-1
v_gene: TRBV4-1
d_gene: TRBD2

CDR3aa: ASRDNLLSRETQY
j_gene: TRBJ2-5
v_gene: TRBV9
d_gene: NA

CDR3aa: ASSLTASSTDTQY
j_gene: TRBJ2-3
v_gene: TRBV7-2
d_gene: NA

CDR3aa: ASSFDLGRETQY
j_gene: TRBJ2-5
v_gene: TRBV28
d_gene: NA

CDR3aa: ASSLAGGPQPQH
j_gene: TRBJ1-5
v_gene: TRBV12-3/TRBV12-4
d_gene: NA

CDR3aa: ASSRSENMNTEAF
j_gene: TRBJ1-1
v_gene: TRBV3-1
d_gene: NA

CDR3aa: SVPLAGRPQETQY
j_gene: TRBJ2-5
v_gene: TRBV29-1
d_gene: NA

CDR3aa: ASSLDQGDDSPLH
j_gene: TRBJ1-6
v_gene: TRBV5-4
d_gene: TRBD1

CDR3aa: ASSLSSSGNTIY
j_gene: TRBJ1-3
v_gene: TRBV7-9
d_gene: NA

CDR3aa: ASSPSGSPGDTQY
j_gene: TRBJ2-3
v_gene: TRBV28
d_gene: TRBD2

CDR3aa: ASSISPRSPSNQPQH
j_gene: TRBJ1-5
v_gene: TRBV19
d_gene: NA

CDR3aa: ASSQVSTGVGEQY
j_gene: TRBJ2-7
v_gene: TRBV4-2
d_gene: TRBD1

CDR3aa: ASSRFGEGADTQY
j_gene: TRBJ2-3
v_gene: TRBV6-1
d_gene: NA

CDR3aa: SVGQTGELF
j_gene: TRBJ2-2
v_gene: TRBV29-1
d_gene: NA

CDR3aa: ASSWDRAITDTQY
j_gene: TRBJ2-3
v_gene: TRBV6-5
d_gene: TRBD1

CDR3aa: ASSLALGSTEAF
j_gene: TRBJ1-1
v_gene: TRBV7-2
d_gene: NA

CDR3aa: ASESSYNEQF
j_gene: TRBJ2-1
v_gene: TRBV30
d_gene: NA

CDR3aa: ASSYSMVWENTDTQY
j_gene: TRBJ2-3
v_gene: TRBV6-5
d_gene: NA

CDR3aa: SARGGLLQPQH
j_gene: TRBJ1-5
v_gene: TRBV20-1
d_gene: NA

CDR3aa: AISELTGRPAF
j_gene: TRBJ1-1
v_gene: TRBV10-3
d_gene: TRBD1

CDR3aa: STGTSGSSYNEQF
j_gene: TRBJ2-1
v_gene: TRBV20-1
d_gene: TRBD2

CDR3aa: SARGASGENTGELF
j_gene: TRBJ2-2
v_gene: TRBV20-1
d_gene: TRBD2

CDR3aa: ATSRRIAGSGEQF
j_gene: TRBJ2-1
v_gene: TRBV15
d_gene: TRBD2

CDR3aa: ASSRDRGLDTQY
j_gene: TRBJ2-3
v_gene: TRBV7-2
d_gene: TRBD1

CDR3aa: ASSLVGTVNNEQF
j_gene: TRBJ2-1
v_gene: TRBV12-3/TRBV12-4
d_gene: NA

CDR3aa: SVPTSGNSYEQY
j_gene: TRBJ2-7
v_gene: TRBV29-1
d_gene: TRBD2

CDR3aa: ASSLVGDGYT
j_gene: TRBJ1-2
v_gene: TRBV7-9
d_gene: NA

CDR3aa: ASRDGLAGAGGTQY
j_gene: TRBJ2-3
v_gene: TRBV10-2
d_gene: TRBD2

CDR3aa: ASSQDRAGAYEQY
j_gene: TRBJ2-7
v_gene: TRBV4-3
d_gene: TRBD2

CDR3aa: ASSMSTGLNTEAF
j_gene: TRBJ1-1
v_gene: TRBV19
d_gene: TRBD1

CDR3aa: SARDEETNEKLF
j_gene: TRBJ1-4
v_gene: TRBV20-1
d_gene: NA

CDR3aa: ASSRGQKSGNTIY
j_gene: TRBJ1-3
v_gene: TRBV5-1
d_gene: TRBD1

CDR3aa: ASSVRLGVDNEQF
j_gene: TRBJ2-1
v_gene: TRBV13
d_gene: NA

CDR3aa: ASSPDREFYEQY
j_gene: TRBJ2-7
v_gene: TRBV6-1
d_gene: TRBD1

CDR3aa: ASSELGLAGETGELF
j_gene: TRBJ2-2
v_gene: TRBV5-1
d_gene: TRBD2

CDR3aa: ATSDRTGGQETQY
j_gene: TRBJ2-5
v_gene: TRBV24-1
d_gene: TRBD1

CDR3aa: ASNPAGGPYGYT
j_gene: TRBJ1-2
v_gene: TRBV7-2
d_gene: TRBD1

CDR3aa: ASKSLGQIQETQY
j_gene: TRBJ2-5
v_gene: TRBV5-1
d_gene: TRBD1

CDR3aa: ASSADRPRGTEQY
j_gene: TRBJ2-7
v_gene: TRBV5-4
d_gene: TRBD1

CDR3aa: ASSPTGLEAF
j_gene: TRBJ1-1
v_gene: TRBV4-2
d_gene: NA

CDR3aa: SVSRDTETQY
j_gene: TRBJ2-5
v_gene: TRBV29-1
d_gene: NA

CDR3aa: ASSEGPEQF
j_gene: TRBJ2-1
v_gene: TRBV7-9
d_gene: NA

CDR3aa: AISESPTTATSSYNSPLH
j_gene: TRBJ1-6
v_gene: TRBV10-3
d_gene: NA

CDR3aa: ASSNVNNEQF
j_gene: TRBJ2-1
v_gene: TRBV11-3
d_gene: NA

CDR3aa: ASSVGASYEQY
j_gene: TRBJ2-7
v_gene: TRBV9
d_gene: NA

CDR3aa: ASSQDRDGYT
j_gene: TRBJ1-2
v_gene: TRBV14
d_gene: NA

CDR3aa: SASLQGNQPQH
j_gene: TRBJ1-5
v_gene: TRBV20-1
d_gene: NA

CDR3aa: ASSLVPSKLTGELF
j_gene: TRBJ2-2
v_gene: TRBV7-2
d_gene: NA

CDR3aa: ASSHRASQETQY
j_gene: TRBJ2-5
v_gene: TRBV7-2
d_gene: NA